These T cell receptor beta chains were read from a single sample in a study of blood T cell repertoires in COVID-19. Assay: immunoSEQ multiplex PCR; the TCRdb copy retains only in-frame clones and omits some. The data show 210,000 or so clones, approximately 80% seen once. Input material: peripheral blood. Receptors originate from a woman of 80 years or more with COVID-19, enrolled during active disease. CDR3s include the opening cysteine and the closing phenylalanine or tryptophan. D genes are given only for firm matches. For some rows the clone size is stated as once, few or many, or as a class when expanded; others skip it.

d_gene,v_gene,abundance,j_gene,CDR3aa,CDR3nt
NA,TRBV3-1/TRBV3-2,NA,TRBJ2-7,CASSPTLLTGGFHF,TGTGCCAGCAGCCCCACGCTTTTAACGGGGGGCTTCCACTTC
NA,TRBV5-4,NA,TRBJ2-7,CASSPAGQWGYEQYF,TGTGCCAGCAGCCCGGCGGGACAGTGGGGTTACGAGCAGTACTTC
NA,TRBV19,NA,TRBJ2-1,CASSTVGGSYNEQFF,TGTGCCAGTAGTACTGTGGGGGGCTCCTACAATGAGCAGTTCTTC
TRBD1,TRBV27,few,TRBJ1-2,CASSPRTGAYYGYTF,TGTGCCAGCAGTCCACGGACAGGGGCCTACTATGGCTACACCTTC
NA,TRBV4-1,NA,TRBJ1-6,CASSQDRGTPLHF,TGCGCCAGCAGCCAAGATAGGGGGACACCCCTCCACTTT
NA,TRBV12-1,NA,TRBJ2-7,CASSPRGYEQYF,TGTGCCAGCAGCCCCCGGGGATACGAGCAGTACTTC
NA,TRBV5-1,NA,TRBJ1-1,CASSLPGPRDSTEAFF,TGCGCCAGCAGCCTACCCGGGCCCAGGGATAGCACTGAAGCTTTCTTT
NA,TRBV20-1,NA,TRBJ2-1,CSASGSSQSYNEQFF,TGCAGTGCTAGTGGTAGCAGCCAATCCTACAATGAGCAGTTCTTC
TRBD2,TRBV28,NA,TRBJ2-3,CASSLSGLAVGADTQYF,TGTGCCAGCAGTTTGTCGGGACTAGCGGTGGGGGCAGATACGCAGTATTTT
TRBD1,TRBV5-4,NA,TRBJ1-6,CASSLSTRVTTTGAPLHF,TGTGCCAGCAGCTTGAGCACACGCGTCACTACTACAGGGGCACCCCTCCACTTT
NA,TRBV29-1,NA,TRBJ2-1,CSVTWGLYNEQFF,TGCAGCGTGACCTGGGGCCTCTACAATGAGCAGTTCTTC
NA,TRBV6-5,NA,TRBJ1-5,CASSYIGGSNQPQHF,TGTGCCAGCAGTTACATTGGAGGTAGCAATCAGCCCCAGCATTTT
TRBD1,TRBV6-1,NA,TRBJ1-5,CASSERGRGTEPQHF,TGTGCCAGCAGTGAAAGGGGCAGGGGGACGGAGCCCCAGCATTTT
NA,TRBV5-1,few,TRBJ2-1,CASSFQTVLSSSYNEQFF,TGCGCCAGCAGCTTTCAAACGGTACTCTCGAGCTCCTACAATGAGCAGTTCTTC
TRBD1,TRBV4-1,NA,TRBJ2-5,CASSQAGGGTQYF,TGCGCCAGCAGCCAAGCAGGGGGTGGGACCCAGTACTTC
NA,TRBV12-3/TRBV12-4,NA,TRBJ1-6,CASSPRVRSPLHF,TGTGCCAGCAGCCCCAGGGTAAGATCACCCCTCCACTTT
TRBD1,TRBV24-1,NA,TRBJ2-7,CATSGGQGSMDEQYF,TGTGCCACCAGTGGGGGACAGGGGTCGATGGACGAGCAGTACTTC
NA,TRBV19,NA,TRBJ1-5,CASSILDRNQPQHF,TGTGCCAGTAGTATATTGGACAGAAATCAGCCCCAGCATTTT
NA,TRBV18,NA,TRBJ2-6,CASPSGGTGGANVLTF,TGTGCCAGCCCAAGCGGCGGGACGGGAGGGGCCAACGTCCTGACTTTC
NA,TRBV15,NA,TRBJ2-1,CATSRDPQGGNEQFF,TGTGCCACCAGCAGAGATCCTCAGGGAGGCAATGAGCAGTTCTTC